This is a list of T cell receptor beta chains from one sample in a study of blood T cell repertoires in COVID-19. Produced via immunoSEQ multiplex PCR; TCRdb's table is partial and in-frame only. The sample has 120,000 or so clones, approximately 79% seen once; the top ten hold 16%. The sample was peripheral blood. Receptor source: a woman aged 80 or over with active or convalescent COVID-19. CDR3s include the opening cysteine and the closing phenylalanine or tryptophan. The D gene is left open where the match is weak. Clone size is given for some rows only: seen once, a few or many times, or a class if the clone is expanded.

cdr3_aa: CSASPGRLVQPQHF
cdr3_nt: TGCAGTGCTAGTCCCGGGAGGCTCGTTCAGCCCCAGCATTTT
clone_size: -
v_call: TRBV20-1
j_call: TRBJ1-5
d_call: -

cdr3_aa: CASRSGGGTGELFF
cdr3_nt: TGTGCCAGCAGATCCGGGGGGGGCACCGGGGAGCTGTTTTTT
clone_size: -
v_call: TRBV27
j_call: TRBJ2-2
d_call: TRBD2

cdr3_aa: CASSGGRREGRREQYF
cdr3_nt: TGTGCCAGCAGCGGGGGGAGGCGGGAGGGCCGAAGGGAGCAGTACTTC
clone_size: -
v_call: TRBV6-6
j_call: TRBJ2-7
d_call: TRBD2

cdr3_aa: CASSLDRGDTIYF
cdr3_nt: TGTGCCAGCAGCTTGGACAGGGGTGACACCATATATTTT
clone_size: -
v_call: TRBV5-4
j_call: TRBJ1-3
d_call: TRBD1

cdr3_aa: CASSLVEHSYGYTF
cdr3_nt: TGTGCCAGCAGCCTGGTAGAACACAGCTATGGCTACACCTTC
clone_size: -
v_call: TRBV28
j_call: TRBJ1-2
d_call: -

cdr3_aa: CASRGGLAGGPRSTDTQYF
cdr3_nt: TGTGCCAGCAGGGGGGGACTAGCGGGAGGGCCGCGCAGCACAGATACGCAGTATTTT
clone_size: -
v_call: TRBV2
j_call: TRBJ2-3
d_call: TRBD2

cdr3_aa: CASSLDGVSYEQYF
cdr3_nt: TGCGCCAGCAGCTTGGACGGGGTCTCCTACGAGCAGTACTTC
clone_size: -
v_call: TRBV5-1
j_call: TRBJ2-7
d_call: -

cdr3_aa: CASSPRHVGLAGKNEQFF
cdr3_nt: TGTGCCAGCAGCCCCCGACATGTGGGGCTAGCGGGTAAAAATGAGCAGTTCTTC
clone_size: -
v_call: TRBV7-3
j_call: TRBJ2-1
d_call: TRBD2

cdr3_aa: CASSAGRGFDTEAFF
cdr3_nt: TGTGCCAGCAGCGCGGGTAGGGGATTTGACACTGAAGCTTTCTTT
clone_size: -
v_call: TRBV9
j_call: TRBJ1-1
d_call: -

cdr3_aa: CASSYSGQLNTEAFF
cdr3_nt: TGTGCCAGCAGTTACTCCGGACAATTGAACACTGAAGCTTTCTTT
clone_size: few
v_call: TRBV6-5
j_call: TRBJ1-1
d_call: -

cdr3_aa: CASSHRQGQDTIYF
cdr3_nt: TGCGCCAGCAGCCACCGACAGGGTCAGGACACCATATATTTT
clone_size: -
v_call: TRBV4-1
j_call: TRBJ1-3
d_call: TRBD1

cdr3_aa: CASSSGQSSGNTIYF
cdr3_nt: TGTGCCAGCAGCTCGGGACAGTCTTCGGGAAACACCATATATTTT
clone_size: -
v_call: TRBV7-9
j_call: TRBJ1-3
d_call: TRBD1

cdr3_aa: CSVQDRDGGYTF
cdr3_nt: TGCAGCGTCCAGGACAGGGATGGAGGCTACACCTTC
clone_size: -
v_call: TRBV29-1
j_call: TRBJ1-2
d_call: TRBD1

cdr3_aa: CASSGGRASGNTIYF
cdr3_nt: TGTGCCAGCAGCGGGGGGAGGGCTTCTGGAAACACCATATATTTT
clone_size: -
v_call: TRBV13
j_call: TRBJ1-3
d_call: -

cdr3_aa: CASSSGLAWNEQFF
cdr3_nt: TGTGCCAGCAGCTCCGGACTAGCATGGAATGAGCAGTTCTTC
clone_size: few
v_call: TRBV11-2
j_call: TRBJ2-1
d_call: TRBD2

cdr3_aa: CAISDRTLIWREQYF
cdr3_nt: TGTGCCATCAGTGATAGGACTCTTATTTGGCGCGAGCAGTACTTC
clone_size: -
v_call: TRBV10-3
j_call: TRBJ2-7
d_call: -

cdr3_aa: CASSGDRYNEQFF
cdr3_nt: TGTGCCAGCTCTGGGGACAGATACAATGAGCAGTTCTTC
clone_size: few
v_call: TRBV18
j_call: TRBJ2-1
d_call: TRBD1

cdr3_aa: CASSLPGQGETQYF
cdr3_nt: TGTGCCAGCAGCTTGCCGGGACAGGGAGAGACCCAGTACTTC
clone_size: -
v_call: TRBV11-3
j_call: TRBJ2-5
d_call: TRBD1

cdr3_aa: CSVGWSSYEQYF
cdr3_nt: TGCAGCGTTGGGTGGAGCTCCTACGAGCAGTACTTC
clone_size: -
v_call: TRBV29-1
j_call: TRBJ2-7
d_call: -

cdr3_aa: CASSLAGGGYGRQYF
cdr3_nt: TGTGCCAGCAGTCTAGCGGGAGGGGGTTACGGTAGGCAGTACTTC
clone_size: -
v_call: TRBV2
j_call: TRBJ2-7
d_call: TRBD2

cdr3_aa: CASSWPLAGGSTDTQYF
cdr3_nt: TGCGCCAGCAGCTGGCCTCTAGCGGGAGGTAGCACAGATACGCAGTATTTT
clone_size: few
v_call: TRBV5-1
j_call: TRBJ2-3
d_call: TRBD2

cdr3_aa: CASSPVIGSPGVGEQFF
cdr3_nt: TGTGCCAGCAGCCCTGTTATCGGGTCGCCGGGAGTGGGTGAGCAGTTCTTC
clone_size: -
v_call: TRBV5-4
j_call: TRBJ2-1
d_call: -

cdr3_aa: CAISNLREQPYEQYF
cdr3_nt: TGTGCCATCTCAAACCTCCGGGAACAACCCTACGAGCAGTACTTC
clone_size: -
v_call: TRBV10-3
j_call: TRBJ2-7
d_call: -

cdr3_aa: CASSQSHPGLAGGPLGGTQYF
cdr3_nt: TGCGCCAGCAGTCAATCCCACCCGGGACTAGCGGGAGGGCCTCTCGGCGGGACCCAGTACTTC
clone_size: -
v_call: TRBV23-1
j_call: TRBJ2-5
d_call: TRBD2

cdr3_aa: CASSQDVRVGETQYF
cdr3_nt: TGTGCCAGCAGCCAAGACGTGAGGGTCGGGGAGACCCAGTACTTC
clone_size: -
v_call: TRBV3-1/TRBV3-2
j_call: TRBJ2-5
d_call: -

cdr3_aa: CASSLYPPTRVVSYEQYF
cdr3_nt: TGTGCCAGCAGTTTATACCCCCCGACGCGGGTGGTCTCCTACGAGCAGTACTTC
clone_size: once
v_call: TRBV27
j_call: TRBJ2-7
d_call: -

cdr3_aa: CATSMPGGPKRDKSYNEQFF
cdr3_nt: TGTGCCACCAGCATGCCCGGGGGACCCAAGCGGGACAAATCCTACAATGAGCAGTTCTTC
clone_size: few
v_call: TRBV15
j_call: TRBJ2-1
d_call: -

cdr3_aa: CASSLGDRGKPLHF
cdr3_nt: TGCGCCAGCAGCTTGGGGGACAGGGGGAAGCCCCTCCACTTT
clone_size: medium-sized
v_call: TRBV5-1
j_call: TRBJ1-6
d_call: TRBD1